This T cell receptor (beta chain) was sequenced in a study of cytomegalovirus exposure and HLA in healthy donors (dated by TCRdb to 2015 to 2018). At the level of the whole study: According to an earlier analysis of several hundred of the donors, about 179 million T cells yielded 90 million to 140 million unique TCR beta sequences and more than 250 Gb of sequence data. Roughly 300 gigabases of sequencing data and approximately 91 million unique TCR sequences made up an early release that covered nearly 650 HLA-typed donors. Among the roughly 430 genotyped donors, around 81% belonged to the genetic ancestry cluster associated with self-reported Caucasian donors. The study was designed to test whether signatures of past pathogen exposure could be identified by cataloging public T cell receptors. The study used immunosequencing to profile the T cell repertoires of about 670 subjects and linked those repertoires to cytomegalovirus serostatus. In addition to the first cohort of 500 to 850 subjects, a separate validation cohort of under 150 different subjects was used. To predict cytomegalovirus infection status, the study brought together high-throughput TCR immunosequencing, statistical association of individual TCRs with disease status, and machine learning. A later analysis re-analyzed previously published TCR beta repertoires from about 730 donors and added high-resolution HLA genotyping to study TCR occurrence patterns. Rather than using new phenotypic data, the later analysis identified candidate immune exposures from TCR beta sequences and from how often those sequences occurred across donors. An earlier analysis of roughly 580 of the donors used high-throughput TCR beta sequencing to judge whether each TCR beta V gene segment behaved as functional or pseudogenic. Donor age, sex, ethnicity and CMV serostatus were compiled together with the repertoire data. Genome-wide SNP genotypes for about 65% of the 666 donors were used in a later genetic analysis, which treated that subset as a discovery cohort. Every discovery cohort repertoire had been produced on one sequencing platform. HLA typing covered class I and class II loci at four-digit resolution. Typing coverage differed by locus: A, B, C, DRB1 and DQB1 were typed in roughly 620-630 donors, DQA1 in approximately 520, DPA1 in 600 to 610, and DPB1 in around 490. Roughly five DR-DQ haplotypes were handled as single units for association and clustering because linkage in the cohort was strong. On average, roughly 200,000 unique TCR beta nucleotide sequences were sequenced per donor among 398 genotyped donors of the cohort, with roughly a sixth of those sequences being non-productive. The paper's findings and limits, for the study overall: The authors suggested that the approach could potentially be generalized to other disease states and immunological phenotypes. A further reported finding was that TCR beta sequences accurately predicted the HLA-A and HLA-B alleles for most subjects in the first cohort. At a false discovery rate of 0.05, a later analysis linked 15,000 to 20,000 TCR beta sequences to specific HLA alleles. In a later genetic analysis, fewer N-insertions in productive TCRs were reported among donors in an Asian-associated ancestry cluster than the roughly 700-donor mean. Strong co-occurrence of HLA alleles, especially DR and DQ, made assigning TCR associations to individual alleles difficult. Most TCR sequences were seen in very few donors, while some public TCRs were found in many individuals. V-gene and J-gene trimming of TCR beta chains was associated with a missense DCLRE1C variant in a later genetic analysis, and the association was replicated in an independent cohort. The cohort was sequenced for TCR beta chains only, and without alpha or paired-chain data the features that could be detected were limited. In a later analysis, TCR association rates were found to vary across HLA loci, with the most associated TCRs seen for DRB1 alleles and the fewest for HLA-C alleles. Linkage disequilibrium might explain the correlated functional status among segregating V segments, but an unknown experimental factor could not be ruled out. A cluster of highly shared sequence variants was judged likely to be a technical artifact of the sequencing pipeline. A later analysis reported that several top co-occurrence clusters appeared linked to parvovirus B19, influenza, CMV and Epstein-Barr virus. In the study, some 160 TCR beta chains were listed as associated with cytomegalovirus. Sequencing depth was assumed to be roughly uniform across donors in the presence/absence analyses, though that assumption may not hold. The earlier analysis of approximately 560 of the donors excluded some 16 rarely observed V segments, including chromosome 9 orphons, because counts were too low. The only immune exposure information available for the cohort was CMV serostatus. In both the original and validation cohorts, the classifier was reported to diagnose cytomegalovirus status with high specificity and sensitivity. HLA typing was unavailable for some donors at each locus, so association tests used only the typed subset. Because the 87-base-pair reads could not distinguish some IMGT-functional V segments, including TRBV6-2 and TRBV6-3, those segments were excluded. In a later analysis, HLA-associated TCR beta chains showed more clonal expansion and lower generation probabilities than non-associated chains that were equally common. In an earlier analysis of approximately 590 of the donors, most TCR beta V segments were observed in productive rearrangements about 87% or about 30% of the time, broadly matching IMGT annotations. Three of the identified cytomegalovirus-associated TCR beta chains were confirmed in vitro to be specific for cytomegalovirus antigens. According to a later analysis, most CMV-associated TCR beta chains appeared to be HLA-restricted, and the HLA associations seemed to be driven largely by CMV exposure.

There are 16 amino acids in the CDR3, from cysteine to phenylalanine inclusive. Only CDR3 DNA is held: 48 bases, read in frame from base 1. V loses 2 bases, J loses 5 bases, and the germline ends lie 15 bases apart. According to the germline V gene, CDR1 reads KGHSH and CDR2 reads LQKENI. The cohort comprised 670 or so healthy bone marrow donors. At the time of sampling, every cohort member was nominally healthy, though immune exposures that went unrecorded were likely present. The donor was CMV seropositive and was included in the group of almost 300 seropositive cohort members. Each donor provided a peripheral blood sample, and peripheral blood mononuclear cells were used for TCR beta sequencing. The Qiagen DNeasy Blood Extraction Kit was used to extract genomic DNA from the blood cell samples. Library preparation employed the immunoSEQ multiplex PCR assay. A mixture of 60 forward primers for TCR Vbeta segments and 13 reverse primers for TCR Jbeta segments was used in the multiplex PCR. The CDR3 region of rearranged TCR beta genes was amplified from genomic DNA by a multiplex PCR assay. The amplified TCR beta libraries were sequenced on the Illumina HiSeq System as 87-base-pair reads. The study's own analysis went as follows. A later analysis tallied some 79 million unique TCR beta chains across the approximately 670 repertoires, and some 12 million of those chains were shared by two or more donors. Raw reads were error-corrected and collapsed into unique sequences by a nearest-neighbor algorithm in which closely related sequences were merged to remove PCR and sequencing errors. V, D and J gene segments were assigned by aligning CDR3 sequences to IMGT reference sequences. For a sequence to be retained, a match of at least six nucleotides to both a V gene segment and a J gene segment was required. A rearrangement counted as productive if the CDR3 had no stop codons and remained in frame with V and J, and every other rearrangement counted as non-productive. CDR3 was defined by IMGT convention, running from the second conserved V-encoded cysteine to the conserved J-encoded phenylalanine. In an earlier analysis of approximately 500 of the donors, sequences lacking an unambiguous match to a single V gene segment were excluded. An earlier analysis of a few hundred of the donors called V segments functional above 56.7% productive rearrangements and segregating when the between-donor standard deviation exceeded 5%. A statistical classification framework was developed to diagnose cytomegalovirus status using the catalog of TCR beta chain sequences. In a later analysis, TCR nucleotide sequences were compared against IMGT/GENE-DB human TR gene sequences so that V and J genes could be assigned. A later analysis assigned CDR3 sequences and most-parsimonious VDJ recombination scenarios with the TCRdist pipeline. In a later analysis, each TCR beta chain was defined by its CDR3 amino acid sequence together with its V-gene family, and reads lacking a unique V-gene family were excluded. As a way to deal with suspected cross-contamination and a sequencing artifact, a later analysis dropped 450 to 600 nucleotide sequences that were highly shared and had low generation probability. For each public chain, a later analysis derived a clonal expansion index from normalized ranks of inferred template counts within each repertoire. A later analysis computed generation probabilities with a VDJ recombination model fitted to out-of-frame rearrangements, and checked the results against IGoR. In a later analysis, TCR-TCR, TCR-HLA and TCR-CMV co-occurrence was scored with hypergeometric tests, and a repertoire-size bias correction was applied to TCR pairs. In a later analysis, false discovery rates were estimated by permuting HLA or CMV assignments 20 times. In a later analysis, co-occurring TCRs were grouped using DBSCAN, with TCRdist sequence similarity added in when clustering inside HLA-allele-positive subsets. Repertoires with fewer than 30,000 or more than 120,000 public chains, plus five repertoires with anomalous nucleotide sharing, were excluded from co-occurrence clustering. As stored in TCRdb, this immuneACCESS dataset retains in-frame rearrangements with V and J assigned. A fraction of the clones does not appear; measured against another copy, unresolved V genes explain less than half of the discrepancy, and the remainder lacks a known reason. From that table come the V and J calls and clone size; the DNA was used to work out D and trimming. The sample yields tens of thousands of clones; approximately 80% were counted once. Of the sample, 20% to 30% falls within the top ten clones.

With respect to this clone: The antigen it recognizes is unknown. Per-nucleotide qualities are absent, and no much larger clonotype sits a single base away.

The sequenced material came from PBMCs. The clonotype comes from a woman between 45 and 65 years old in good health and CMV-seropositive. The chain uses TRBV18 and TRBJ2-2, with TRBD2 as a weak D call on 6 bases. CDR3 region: CASSPVSGSKTGELFF. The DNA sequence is TGTGCCAGCTCACCAGTGAGCGGGTCTAAGACCGGGGAGCTGTTTTTT.